The 15 T cell receptor beta chains below were found in one sample sequenced in a study of control samples from healthy donors and cancer patients. Data came from immunoSEQ multiplex PCR; TCRdb stores just in-frame clones and leaves some out. The data show around 52,000 clones, around 93% seen once. The sequencing sample was made of PBMCs. All receptors come from a man between 25 and 39 years old with colorectal cancer.

The rearrangement links TRBV7-9 to TRBJ1-5, with a weak D call TRBD1 (5 bases). Germline V lookup: CDR1 SEHNR, CDR2 FQNEAQ (reference sequence). This CDR3 contains 12 residues. V was trimmed by 4 bases and J by 6 bases, leaving 7 bases between them. The CDR3 DNA reads as TGTGCCAGCAGCTCAGGGCGTCAGCCCCAGCATTTT. Its translation: CASSSGRQPQHF.

The rearrangement uses TRBV5-6 and TRBJ1-5; 7 nucleotides match TRBD1. Germline loops: CDR1 SGHDT, CDR2 YYEEEE. The trim removed 7 bases at V and 1 base at J, leaving 8 bases unmatched. The CDR3 consists of 15 residues. CDR3 in DNA: TGTGCCAGCCAAAGGGGGCGGGGGAGCAATCAGCCCCAGCATTTT. Translated, it gives CASQRGRGSNQPQHF.

This clone was recorded only once. The rearrangement uses TRBV6-5 and TRBJ1-1; 10 nucleotides agree with TRBD1. Germline lookup yields CDR1 MNHEY and CDR2 SVGAGI. The CDR3 runs 15 residues. With V trimmed by 5 bases and J by 7 bases, 10 bases remained unmatched. The CDR3 here is CASSRGGTGVDEAFF. CDR3 nucleotide sequence: TGTGCCAGCAGTAGGGGCGGGACAGGGGTGGATGAAGCTTTCTTT.

The chain carries TRBV5-4 and TRBJ2-5, with D tentatively TRBD1 or TRBD2 (5 bases each). V lost 1 base and J 3 bases, leaving 10 bases between the germline ends. Germline CDR1 reads SGHNT; CDR2 reads YYREEE (reference sequence). This CDR3 is 14 amino acids long. For the CDR3, the DNA is TGTGCCAGCAGCTTGCTAGGGACCGAAGAGACCCAGTACTTC. This codes for CASSLLGTEETQYF.

CDR3 residues: CASSSNPQGWGLFF. The CDR3 DNA sequence: TGTGCCAGCAGTTCCAACCCACAGGGGTGGGGGCTGTTTTTT. The chain joins TRBV6-5 to TRBJ2-2; 7 nucleotides line up with TRBD1. V lost 4 bases, J lost 13 bases, and 12 bases stayed unmatched. Germline V CDR1 and CDR2: MNHEY, SVGAGI. The CDR3 is 14 residues long.

The chain links TRBV2 to TRBJ1-1, with D perhaps matching TRBD1 (6 bases). The V and J ends lost 4 bases and 3 bases respectively, with 9 bases between them. CDR1 and CDR2 (germline): SNHLY, FYNNEI. The CDR3 is 13 amino acids. The DNA of the CDR3 is TGTGCCAGCAGTGCCCGACAGGACACTGAAGCTTTCTTT. Amino acid sequence: CASSARQDTEAFF.

The chain recombines TRBV20-1 with TRBJ1-2; no reliable D call. CDR3 size: 12 residues. Germline V CDR1 and CDR2: DFQATT, SNEGSKA (reference sequence). V lost 3 bases to trimming and J lost 1 base, with 6 bases between them. The CDR3, as DNA: TGCAGTGCTAGTCCCGATAACTATGGCTACACCTTC. This encodes CSASPDNYGYTF.

The chain recombines TRBV15 with TRBJ1-1; TRBD1 agrees at 10 bases. Germline values: CDR1 LNHNV, CDR2 YYDKDF (reference sequence). The J segment lost 3 bases and the V segment lost 4 bases, leaving 11 bases of the junction unmatched. The CDR3 is 17 amino acids. CDR3 coding DNA: TGTGCCACCAGCATCGTGACAGGGGGCTATCGGGACACTGAAGCTTTCTTT. It translates to CATSIVTGGYRDTEAFF.

The chain combines TRBV4-3 with TRBJ2-7, with a possible D match to TRBD2 (5 bases). V lost 4 bases, J lost 3 bases, and 16 bases lay in between. The length of the CDR3 is 15 residues. Germline CDR1 LGHNA, CDR2 YSLEER. The CDR3 reads CASSPMRAVGYEQYF. In nucleotides, the CDR3 is TGCGCCAGCAGCCCCATGAGGGCAGTGGGCTACGAGCAGTACTTC.

The chain combines TRBV4-1 with TRBJ1-3; 7 positions agree with TRBD1. V was pared by 3 bases and J by 7 bases, with 12 bases of the junction left unmatched. Germline CDR1 reads MGHRA; CDR2 reads YSYEKL. The CDR3 extends over 16 amino acids. The CDR3 sequence is CASSHMKQGIGNTIYF. DNA of the CDR3: TGCGCCAGCAGCCATATGAAACAGGGGATAGGGAACACCATATATTTT.

This rearrangement joins TRBV19 to TRBJ1-1, with 9 positions matching TRBD1. This CDR3 comprises 14 residues. J was trimmed by 5 bases and V by 6 bases; bases with no gene match: 7. The V gene's germline CDR1 is LNHDA and CDR2 SQIVND (reference sequence). The CDR3 DNA reads TGTGCCAGTAGCACGACAGGGGGTGATACTGAAGCTTTCTTT. Translation: CASSTTGGDTEAFF.

The gene calls are TRBV2 and TRBJ2-7; tentatively, D is TRBD1 (5 bases). The CDR3 loop spans 13 amino acids. Deletions cut 3 bases from V and 3 bases from J, with 9 bases between. The germline V gene encodes CDR1 SNHLY and CDR2 FYNNEI. In nucleotides, the CDR3 is TGTGCCAGCAGTGAGTGGCAGGGCTACGAGCAGTACTTC. It codes for CASSEWQGYEQYF.

V and J are TRBV11-2 and TRBJ2-7, with a tentative D call TRBD1 (6 bases). V lost 3 bases to trimming and J lost 2 bases, with 11 bases between them. The germline V gene encodes CDR1 SGHAT and CDR2 FQNNGV. CDR3 size: 14 residues. The chain's CDR3 is CASSFARGPYEQYF. The CDR3 bases are TGTGCCAGCAGCTTTGCCAGGGGCCCCTACGAGCAGTACTTC.

The CDR3 DNA sequence: TGTGCCAGTACCGAGGGGCGGGGACTAGACACCGGGGAGCTGTTTTTT. Its translation is CASTEGRGLDTGELFF. The chain uses TRBV19 and TRBJ2-2, with 8 positions matching TRBD2. Germline CDR1 is LNHDA and CDR2 is SQIVND (reference sequence). J was trimmed by 3 bases and V by 7 bases; bases with no gene match: 10. This CDR3 has 16 residues.

This sequence joins TRBV24-1 and TRBJ2-2; TRBD1 is a possible D gene (6 bases). Germline CDR1 KGHDR, CDR2 SFDVKD. The CDR3 runs 14 residues. Trimming removed 0 bases from V and 6 bases from J, with 7 bases in between. The CDR3 nucleotides are TGTGCCACCAGTGATTTGTCAGGGGCCGGGGAGCTGTTTTTT. As protein: CATSDLSGAGELFF.